The sequence of this TCR delta chain was determined in a study of gamma-delta chains in newborns, infants, children. Whole-study context: Innate gammadelta T cells reportedly expand polyclonally right after birth, driven by microbial exposure, per the title.

After removal of 2 bases from V and 0 bases from J, the junction contained 29 bases not matched to a gene. CDR3 length: 25 amino acids. Germline V CDR1 and CDR2: TSWWSYY, QGS. TCRdb redid the clone calls on the reads with CATT. The data show under 3,500 delta-chain clones, just over 45% seen once. The genes are TRDV1 and TRDJ2; 8 bases line up with TRDD3. Sequencing used blood, obtained at baseline. The TCR comes from a child who received the measles vaccine. The CDR3 sequence is CALGEMVPSAVLLGDHRALTAQLFF. CDR3 DNA: TGTGCTCTTGGGGAAATGGTCCCCTCAGCGGTCCTTCTGGGGGACCACCGTGCTTTGACAGCACAACTCTTCTTT.